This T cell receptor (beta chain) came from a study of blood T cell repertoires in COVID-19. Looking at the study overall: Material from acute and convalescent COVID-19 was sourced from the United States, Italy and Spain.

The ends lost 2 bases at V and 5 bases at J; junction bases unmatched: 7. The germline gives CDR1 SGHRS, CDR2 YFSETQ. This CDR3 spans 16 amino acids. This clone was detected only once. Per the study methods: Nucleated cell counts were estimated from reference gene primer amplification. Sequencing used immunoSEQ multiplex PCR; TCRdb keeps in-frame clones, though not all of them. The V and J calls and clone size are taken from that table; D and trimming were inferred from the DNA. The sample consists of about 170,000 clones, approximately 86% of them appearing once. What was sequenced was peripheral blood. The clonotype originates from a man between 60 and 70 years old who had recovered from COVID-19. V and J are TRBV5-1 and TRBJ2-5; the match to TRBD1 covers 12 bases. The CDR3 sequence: CASSFRDRGPRETQYF. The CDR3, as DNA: TGCGCCAGCAGCTTCCGGGACAGGGGGCCTCGGGAGACCCAGTACTTC. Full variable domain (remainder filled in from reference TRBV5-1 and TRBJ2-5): KAGVTQTPRYLIKTRGQQVTLSCSPISGHRSVSWYQQTPGQGLQFLFEYFSETQRNKGNFPGRFSGRQFSNSRSEMNVSTLELGDSALYLCASSFRDRGPRETQYFGPGTRLLVL.